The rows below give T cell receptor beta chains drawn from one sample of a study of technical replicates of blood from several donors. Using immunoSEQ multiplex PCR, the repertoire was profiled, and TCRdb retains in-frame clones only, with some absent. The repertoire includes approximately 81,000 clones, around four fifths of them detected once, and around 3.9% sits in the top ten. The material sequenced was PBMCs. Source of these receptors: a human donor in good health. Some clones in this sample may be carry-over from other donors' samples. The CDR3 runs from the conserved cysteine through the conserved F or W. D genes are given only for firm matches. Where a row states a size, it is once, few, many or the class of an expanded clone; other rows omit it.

CDR3aa: CASSVGRSTDTQYF
CDR3nt: TGTGCCAGCAGTGTGGGGCGTTCCACAGATACGCAGTATTTT
v_gene: TRBV6-1
d_gene: -
j_gene: TRBJ2-3
abundance: few

CDR3aa: CSVNPPGIRPQHF
CDR3nt: TGCAGCGTCAATCCGCCAGGGATCCGGCCCCAGCATTTT
v_gene: TRBV29-1
d_gene: -
j_gene: TRBJ1-5
abundance: -

CDR3aa: CASSLNGDGEIYNEQFF
CDR3nt: TGTGCCAGCAGCTTAAACGGGGATGGGGAAATTTACAATGAGCAGTTCTTC
v_gene: TRBV7-6
d_gene: -
j_gene: TRBJ2-1
abundance: -

CDR3aa: CASNGRVTDTQYF
CDR3nt: TGTGCCAGCAACGGGAGAGTAACAGATACGCAGTATTTT
v_gene: TRBV7-8
d_gene: -
j_gene: TRBJ2-3
abundance: -

CDR3aa: CASSSGGAFSNEQFF
CDR3nt: TGTGCCAGCAGTAGCGGGGGGGCCTTTTCCAATGAGCAGTTCTTC
v_gene: TRBV6-4
d_gene: TRBD2
j_gene: TRBJ2-1
abundance: -

CDR3aa: CSVGQGTNTGELFF
CDR3nt: TGCAGCGTGGGACAGGGGACGAACACCGGGGAGCTGTTTTTT
v_gene: TRBV29-1
d_gene: TRBD1
j_gene: TRBJ2-2
abundance: -

CDR3aa: CASSRQGAMGTGELFF
CDR3nt: TGTGCCAGCAGCCGACAGGGGGCCATGGGCACCGGGGAGCTGTTTTTT
v_gene: TRBV7-9
d_gene: TRBD1
j_gene: TRBJ2-2
abundance: -

CDR3aa: CASSLTGGPEQFF
CDR3nt: TGTGCCAGCAGCTTAACAGGGGGTCCTGAGCAGTTCTTC
v_gene: TRBV7-3
d_gene: -
j_gene: TRBJ2-1
abundance: -

CDR3aa: CASSRDRAYGYTF
CDR3nt: TGCGCCAGCAGTAGGGACAGGGCGTATGGCTACACCTTC
v_gene: TRBV10-2
d_gene: TRBD1
j_gene: TRBJ1-2
abundance: -

CDR3aa: CAWNQGFRPQHF
CDR3nt: TGTGCCTGGAATCAGGGGTTTCGGCCCCAGCATTTT
v_gene: TRBV30
d_gene: -
j_gene: TRBJ1-5
abundance: -

CDR3aa: CASSRRFHTDTQYF
CDR3nt: TGTGCCAGCAGTCGCAGGTTCCACACAGATACGCAGTATTTT
v_gene: TRBV5-6
d_gene: -
j_gene: TRBJ2-3
abundance: -